This TCR beta chain derives from a study of blood T cell repertoires in COVID-19. Repertoires were generated with immunoSEQ multiplex PCR, while TCRdb's copy carries only in-frame clones and drops some. The sample consists of tens of thousands of clones, 90% of them appearing once. Per the germline V gene, CDR1 is SGHRS and CDR2 is YFSETQ. CDR3 size: 14 residues. V was pared by 4 bases and J by 3 bases, with 13 bases between. The TCR sequence derives from a woman aged 80 or over with acute or convalescent COVID-19. The sample was peripheral blood. V usage is TRBV5-1 and J usage is TRBJ1-1; D is ambiguous. This CDR3 reads CASSAGNKYTEAFF. CDR3 nucleotides: TGCGCCAGCAGCGCAGGAAACAAATACACTGAAGCTTTCTTT.